Each of the 30 T cell receptor beta chains below was sequenced from the same sample in a study of blood T cell repertoires in COVID-19. Generated by immunoSEQ multiplex PCR, the TCRdb table keeps only in-frame clones and is missing some. The sample includes 150,000 or so clones, approximately 81% seen only once; the top ten take approximately 8.4%. The sample comprised PBMCs or T cells enriched from blood (not recorded which). The source of these receptors is a woman aged 45-60 years who had recovered from COVID-19.

This rearrangement joins TRBV6-5 to TRBJ2-7; TRBD1 matches 9 bases. The CDR3 is 15 residues long. CDR1 and CDR2 from the germline V gene are MNHEY and SVGAGI. V dropped 0 bases and J dropped 3; count of bases not matched to a gene: 3. This CDR3 reads CASSYSVDRGYEQYF. CDR3 sequence (DNA): TGTGCCAGCAGTTACTCGGTGGACAGGGGCTACGAGCAGTACTTC.

The chain joins TRBV6-6 to TRBJ2-2; possible D gene TRBD1, 6 bases. Trimming took 5 bases from V and 7 from J, leaving 8 bases between them. The CDR3 has 12 residues. Per the germline V gene, CDR1 is MNHNY and CDR2 is SVGAGI (reference sequence). CDR3 residues: CASSTGIGELFF. The CDR3 coding sequence is TGTGCCAGCAGTACAGGGATCGGGGAGCTGTTTTTT.

The chain uses TRBV7-2 and TRBJ2-7; 8 bases line up with TRBD1. Per germline, CDR1 SGHTA and CDR2 FQGNSA. The CDR3 length is 16 residues. Trimming cost V 5 bases and J 4 bases; bases outside gene matches: 13. CDR3 bases: TGTGCCAGCAGCCCGGGGACAGGAGTGCTTAATTACGAGCAGTACTTC. Translated, it gives CASSPGTGVLNYEQYF.

The chain joins TRBV29-1 to TRBJ2-7, with 9 bases lining up with TRBD2. Germline CDR1 is SQVTM and CDR2 is ANQGSEA. V gave up 5 bases and J gave up 0 bases; unmatched junction bases: 11. The length of the CDR3 is 16 residues. The CDR3 nucleotides read TGCAGCGTTTCAGGGGCTAGCGGGGTCAGCTCCTACGAGCAGTACTTC. Its translation: CSVSGASGVSSYEQYF.

This chain connects TRBV29-1 to TRBJ2-7; D may be TRBD2 (6 bases). This CDR3 has 16 residues. Germline CDR1 is SQVTM and CDR2 is ANQGSEA. Trimming took 3 bases from V and 2 from J, leaving 20 bases between them. The CDR3, as DNA: TGCAGCGTTGACGGAACTAGCCCCACTGCTCCCTACGAGCAGTACTTC. Encoded protein: CSVDGTSPTAPYEQYF.

This clone turned up a few times. The rearrangement links TRBV11-2 to TRBJ1-4; tentatively, D is TRBD1 (5 bases). Germline values: CDR1 SGHAT, CDR2 FQNNGV. CDR3 length: 15 amino acids. V gave up 0 bases and J gave up 4 bases, with 9 bases separating them. In DNA, the CDR3 is TGTGCCAGCAGCTTAGAGGGGGGAAATAATGAAAAACTGTTTTTT. It yields the protein CASSLEGGNNEKLFF.

The rearrangement links TRBV18 to TRBJ1-6; D ambiguous. There are 16 residues in the CDR3. CDR1 and CDR2 (germline): KGHSH, LQKENI. The V gene lost 6 bases and the J gene lost 6 bases, with 18 bases spanning the gap. The CDR3 reads CASSSDARAGNSPLHF. The CDR3 DNA reads TGTGCCAGCTCCTCAGACGCGAGGGCGGGTAATTCACCCCTCCACTTT.

The rearrangement links TRBV5-1 to TRBJ2-7; 8 bases are shared with TRBD2. There are 14 residues in the CDR3. CDR1 is SGHRS, CDR2 YFSETQ, per germline. The V and J ends lost 4 bases and 3 bases, in that order; junction bases with no gene match: 6. For the CDR3, the DNA is TGCGCCAGCAGCCTAAGCGCGGGGGGCTACGAGCAGTACTTC. Translating it yields CASSLSAGGYEQYF.

The chain is built from TRBV19 and TRBJ2-5, with 13 bases that match TRBD2. The CDR3 spans 14 residues. After removal of 7 bases from V and 4 bases from J, the junction contained 3 bases not matched to a gene. Germline loops: CDR1 LNHDA, CDR2 SQIVND (reference sequence). DNA of the CDR3: TGTGCCAGTACCGGGACTAGCGGGATAGAGACCCAGTACTTC. This codes for CASTGTSGIETQYF.

The V call is TRBV9, the J call TRBJ2-4; 7 bases line up with TRBD1. Germline V lookup: CDR1 SGDLS, CDR2 YYNGEE. The CDR3 is 15 amino acids. J gave up 2 bases and V 5 bases, and 7 bases lay outside the gene matches. CDR3 in amino acids: CASSDDRASKNIQYF. CDR3 nucleotide sequence: TGTGCCAGCAGTGACGACAGGGCCTCCAAAAACATTCAGTACTTC.

The V gene is TRBV7-9, the J gene TRBJ1-2, with 7 bases that match TRBD1. V shed 3 bases, J shed 6 bases, and the junction held 4 bases outside the gene matches. Germline CDR1 is SEHNR and CDR2 is FQNEAQ (reference sequence). The CDR3 extends over 13 amino acids. The CDR3 DNA is TGTGCCAGCAGCTTGGGACAGCCAAATGGCTACACCTTC. This sequence encodes CASSLGQPNGYTF.

The V call is TRBV29-1, the J call TRBJ2-5, with a possible D match to TRBD2 (5 bases). V was pared by 6 bases and J by 3 bases, with 11 bases between. CDR1 is SQVTM and CDR2 is ANQGSEA in the germline V gene. CDR3 size: 12 residues. Here the CDR3 DNA reads TGCAGCGTGCGGGCCAAGGAAGAGACCCAGTACTTC. It codes for CSVRAKEETQYF.

CDR3 protein: CATSRVSAGRTDTQYF. The CDR3 DNA reads TGTGCCACCAGCAGAGTTTCAGCGGGGCGCACAGATACGCAGTATTTT. V is TRBV15 and J is TRBJ2-3; 7 bases agree with TRBD2. The CDR3 spans 16 residues. CDR1 and CDR2 (germline): LNHNV, YYDKDF (reference sequence). J gave up 1 base and V 1 base, and 5 bases lay outside the gene matches.

About this clone itself: The same CDR3 also results from other DNA sequences found in this sample. V gene TRBV18 combines with J gene TRBJ2-1; 10 bases line up with TRBD2. The ends lost 3 bases at V and 2 bases at J; junction bases unmatched: 1. CDR1 and CDR2 from the germline V gene are KGHSH and LQKENI. The CDR3 contains 15 residues. The CDR3 loop reads CASSPLAGAYNEQFF. DNA of the CDR3: TGTGCCAGCTCACCGCTAGCGGGGGCCTACAATGAGCAGTTCTTC. The full variable domain, completed using reference TRBV18 and TRBJ2-1, is NAGVMQNPRHLVRRRGQEARLRCSPMKGHSHVYWYRQLPEEGLKFMVYLQKENIIDESGMPKERFSAEFPKEGPSILRIQQVVRGDSAAYFCASSPLAGAYNEQFFGPGTRLTVL.

V gene TRBV4-2 combines with J gene TRBJ1-5; the D gene is possibly TRBD1 (6 bases). V lost 1 base and J lost 0, with 16 bases in between. Germline V CDR1 and CDR2: LGHNA, YNFKEQ. The CDR3 extends over 18 amino acids. The CDR3 sequence: CASSQGVQGLYSNQPQHF. In nucleotides, the CDR3 is TGTGCCAGCAGCCAAGGGGTACAGGGCCTTTATAGCAATCAGCCCCAGCATTTT.

This chain uses TRBV5-4 with TRBJ2-5; 10 nucleotides match TRBD2. V was pared by 0 bases and J by 7 bases, with 9 bases of the junction left unmatched. There are 16 residues in the CDR3. Germline CDR1 and CDR2: SGHNT and YYREEE (reference sequence). CDR3 loop: CASSLAPAGGLGTQYF. CDR3 bases: TGTGCCAGCAGCTTGGCGCCAGCGGGAGGGCTAGGGACCCAGTACTTC.

The count of this clone is one. The chain has TRBV4-3 and TRBJ1-2, with D perhaps matching TRBD1 (5 bases). There are 16 residues in the CDR3. V shed 3 bases and J shed 6 bases, with 20 bases lying between them. Looked up from germline, CDR1 is LGHNA and CDR2 is YSLEER. CDR3 bases: TGCGCCAGCAGCCAGACAGACGTAGCATGGAAGGATGGCTACACCTTC. Protein product: CASSQTDVAWKDGYTF.

J is TRBJ2-7 and V is TRBV9; weak D call: TRBD1 (5 bases). The CDR3 consists of 14 residues. V was cut by 3 bases and J by 2 bases, with 12 bases left in between. CDR1 and CDR2 (germline): SGDLS, YYNGEE. The CDR3, as DNA: TGTGCCAGCAGCGGTGGGGCTGATCCCTACGAGCAGTACTTC. Translation: CASSGGADPYEQYF. Full variable domain (rest looked up from reference TRBV9 and TRBJ2-7): DSGVTQTPKHLITATGQRVTLRCSPRSGDLSVYWYQQSLDQGLQFLIQYYNGEERAKGNILERFSAQQFPDLHSELNLSSLELGDSALYFCASSGGADPYEQYFGPGTRLTVT.

This clone was counted once. The chain recombines TRBV28 with TRBJ2-7; D perhaps matches TRBD1 (6 bases). Germline V lookup: CDR1 MDHEN, CDR2 SYDVKM. The CDR3 has 14 residues. V lost 5 bases, J lost 4 bases, and 15 bases lay in between. The CDR3 spells CASSRGGAEYEQYF. The CDR3 DNA sequence: TGTGCCAGCAGTCGAGGGGGTGCAGAGTACGAGCAGTACTTC.

V gene TRBV5-1 combines with J gene TRBJ2-5; no clear D. CDR1 is SGHRS and CDR2 is YFSETQ in the germline V gene. Trimming removed 5 bases at V and 3 bases at J, with 11 bases between. There are 13 residues in the CDR3. CDR3 amino acids: CASSSGEEETQYF. The CDR3 DNA follows: TGCGCCAGCAGTTCGGGTGAAGAAGAGACCCAGTACTTC.

The J gene is TRBJ1-2, the V gene TRBV7-2; TRBD1 matches 7 bases. This CDR3 spans 15 amino acids. CDR1 is SGHTA and CDR2 is FQGNSA in the germline V gene. Trimming removed 4 bases from V and 6 bases from J; junction bases left unmatched: 11. The CDR3 DNA sequence: TGTGCCAGCAGCTCCCGACAGGGATGGGTTCATGGCTACACCTTC. It yields the protein CASSSRQGWVHGYTF.

The chain recombines TRBV3-1 (or the pseudogene TRBV3-2) with TRBJ2-1; TRBD2 matches 15 bases. CDR3 size: 14 residues. Germline V gives CDR1 LGHDT, CDR2 YNNKEL (reference sequence). The ends lost 3 bases at V and 12 bases at J; junction bases unmatched: 3. CDR3 coding DNA: TGTGCCAGCAGCCAGGGACTAGCGGGGGGATGGCAGTTCTTC. As protein: CASSQGLAGGWQFF.

The chain is built from TRBV2 and TRBJ2-1; maybe TRBD2 (5 bases). This CDR3 contains 15 residues. The germline V gene encodes CDR1 SNHLY and CDR2 FYNNEI. V was trimmed by 4 bases and J by 1 base, leaving 11 bases between them. CDR3 DNA: TGTGCCAGCAGTGTTGAGCGGTCTTCCTACAATGAGCAGTTCTTC. Its translation is CASSVERSSYNEQFF.

The rearrangement links TRBV7-2 to TRBJ2-3; the D gene is possibly TRBD2 (6 bases). Germline V gene sequence: CDR1 SGHTA, CDR2 FQGNSA. Trimming shortened V by 7 bases and J by 1 base, and 18 bases separated the two germline ends. This CDR3 region has 16 residues. The CDR3 coding sequence is TGTGCCAGCACTTCCCCGGGGGAGAGGGGCACAGATACGCAGTATTTT. It translates to CASTSPGERGTDTQYF. The full variable domain, completed using reference TRBV7-2 and TRBJ2-3, is GAGVSQSPSNKVTEKGKDVELRCDPISGHTALYWYRQSLGQGLEFLIYFQGNSAPDKSGLPSDRFSAERTGGSVSTLTIQRTQQEDSAVYLCASTSPGERGTDTQYFGPGTRLTVL.

This clone was seen a handful of times. CDR3 bases: TGTGCCAGCAGCGTAGCGGAGTGGGCTGAAGCTTTCTTT. This encodes CASSVAEWAEAFF. This chain connects TRBV9 to TRBJ1-1; D gene ambiguous. Germline CDR1 and CDR2: SGDLS and YYNGEE. The CDR3 covers 13 residues. The germline V and J ends were trimmed by 0 bases and 6 bases, with 9 bases remaining between them. The full variable domain, completed using reference TRBV9 and TRBJ1-1, is DSGVTQTPKHLITATGQRVTLRCSPRSGDLSVYWYQQSLDQGLQFLIQYYNGEERAKGNILERFSAQQFPDLHSELNLSSLELGDSALYFCASSVAEWAEAFFGQGTRLTVV.

The V gene is TRBV10-1, the J gene TRBJ1-5, with 10 positions matching TRBD1. CDR1 is WNHNN, CDR2 SYGVQD, per germline (reference sequence). The CDR3 contains 15 residues. V lost 7 bases and J lost 3; bases outside the gene matches: 6. This chain's CDR3 is CASTRTGGNNQPQHF. The CDR3 DNA is TGCGCCAGCACCCGGACAGGGGGAAACAATCAGCCCCAGCATTTT.

V and J are TRBV7-2 and TRBJ2-1, with 9 bases lining up with TRBD1. V was pared by 4 bases and J by 7 bases, with 5 bases of the junction left unmatched. Per the germline V gene, CDR1 is SGHTA and CDR2 is FQGNSA. CDR3 size: 14 residues. CDR3 DNA sequence: TGTGCCAGCAGCTCCAACAGGGGGCTGAATGAGCAGTTCTTC. This sequence encodes CASSSNRGLNEQFF.

The chain couples TRBV5-4 to TRBJ1-1; TRBD1 aligns across 9 bases. The trim removed 4 bases at V and 11 bases at J, leaving 18 bases unmatched. This CDR3 contains 16 residues. Germline lookup yields CDR1 SGHNT and CDR2 YYREEE (reference sequence). In nucleotides, the CDR3 is TGTGCCAGCAGCCTCCCGGGACAGGGAATGGCAAGAGATGCTTTCTTT. Translation gives CASSLPGQGMARDAFF.

The rearrangement links TRBV7-2 to TRBJ1-5; D might be TRBD1 (5 bases). Germline-derived CDR1 and CDR2 are SGHTA and FQGNSA. The CDR3 is 14 amino acids. V was cut by 4 bases and J by 6 bases, with 13 bases left in between. This CDR3 is CASSSGVLGQPQHF. The CDR3 bases are TGTGCCAGCAGCTCGGGGGTCCTAGGTCAGCCCCAGCATTTT.

The chain recombines TRBV3-1 (or the pseudogene TRBV3-2) with TRBJ2-3; TRBD2 agrees at 12 bases. Germline V gives CDR1 LGHDT, CDR2 YNNKEL (reference sequence). The CDR3 is made up of 16 amino acids. The V segment lost 1 base and the J segment 11 bases; nucleotides outside the gene matches: 10. The CDR3 bases are TGTGCCAGCAGCCAAGGGACGGGACTAGCGGGTCTAAGGCAGTATTTT. Its translation is CASSQGTGLAGLRQYF.